What follows describes a single TCR beta chain. These data are taken from a study of blood T cell repertoires in COVID-19. Study information: Collection of acute and convalescent COVID-19 samples took place in the United States, Italy and Spain. T cells, B-cell-depleted T cells, or PBMCs provided the cDNA or gDNA that served as material.

The CDR3 length is 13 residues. The germline CDR1 and CDR2 sequences are LNHNV and YYDKDF (reference sequence). V trimming: 3 bases; J trimming: 5 bases; junction bases outside the gene matches: 3. Under the authors' procedure: Amplification of reference gene primers was used by the study to estimate nucleated cell counts. Profiled with immunoSEQ multiplex PCR; TCRdb holds only in-frame clones, not every one. V and J calls and clone size are as listed in that table; D and trimming were resolved from the DNA. This table holds approximately 97,000 clones, 85% found once. Sequencing was performed on peripheral blood. The rearrangement links TRBV15 to TRBJ2-5, with TRBD1 matching over 7 bases. This TCR was recovered from a man older than 75 with acute or convalescent COVID-19. The CDR3 here is CATSRTGPETQYF. In DNA, the CDR3 is TGTGCCACCAGCAGGACAGGGCCGGAGACCCAGTACTTC.